This T cell receptor (beta chain) emerged from a study of molecular identifiers for immune sequencing clone quantification. Libraries from naive CD8 cells were generated from roughly 21,000 to 960,000 sorted cells (with 10%, 30% or 50% RNA). Sorting captured naive CD8 T cells as CD8+CD4-CCR7+CD45RA+. Bulk TCR libraries used previously described methods and listed TCR primers. From the PCR reads, TCRdb called clonotypes with MiXCR, one entry per CDR3 protein. The data show around 460,000 distinct CDR3 sequences, with roughly 25% seen just once and around 0.8% held by the top ten. Trimming removed 4 bases from V and 3 bases from J; junction bases left unmatched: 7. This CDR3 has 16 residues. Germline CDR1 LGHNA, CDR2 YNFKEQ.

The chain carries TRBV4-2 and TRBJ2-7; TRBD1 matches at 12 bases. The receptor was isolated from a human donor in good health. Some libraries in this study had Jurkat cell RNA spiked in. Sequencing input: naive CD8+ T cells from blood, with Jurkat cell RNA spiked in. Subset specified: FACS-sorted CD8+CD4-CCR7+CD45RA+ naive T cells. In DNA, the CDR3 is TGTGCCAGCAGCCCGGGACAGGGGGCCATCTACTACGAGCAGTACTTC. This encodes CASSPGQGAIYYEQYF.